This T cell receptor beta chain derives from a study of regulatory T cells in long-lasting Graves disease. Across the whole study: Graves' patients (newly diagnosed) had been on antithyroid drugs under 3 months. Findings and limits, study-wide: Fewer public clonotypes were shared by new patients (approximately 1,000) than by persistent patients (roughly 2,500).

In regard to this clonotype: Its matching antigen is unknown.

Time point described: newly diagnosed GD, antithyroid drugs for less than 3 months. RNA extracted from PBMCs served as the sequencing template. The TCR beta library used iRepertoire HTBI primers with Arm-PCR amplification of CDR3. TCRdb re-analysed the multiplex PCR reads in MiXCR, keeping a single row per CDR3 protein. Of roughly 420,000 distinct CDR3 sequences in the sample, 16% were seen once. The data also belong to a second study, concerning T cells in Graves' hyperthyroidism and ophthalmopathy. That source reports: Ophthalmopathy and stable hyperthyroidism were told apart by a 13 V-J model.

The input for sequencing was peripheral blood mononuclear cells (PBMCs), taken at new diagnosis, from a patient treated with antithyroid drugs. This clonotype originated in a woman aged 18-29 years with Graves disease.

CDR3 residues: CASSYSPSGAYEQYF. CDR3 DNA sequence: TGTGCCAGCAGTTATAGTCCTAGCGGGGCCTACGAGCAGTACTTC. The rearrangement links TRBV6-2 or TRBV6-3 to TRBJ2-7; TRBD2 matches at 9 bases. Germline trimming cut 3 bases from V and 2 bases from J; bases unmatched to any gene: 5. CDR3 length equals 15 residues. The germline V gene has CDR1 MNHEY and CDR2 SVGEGT.